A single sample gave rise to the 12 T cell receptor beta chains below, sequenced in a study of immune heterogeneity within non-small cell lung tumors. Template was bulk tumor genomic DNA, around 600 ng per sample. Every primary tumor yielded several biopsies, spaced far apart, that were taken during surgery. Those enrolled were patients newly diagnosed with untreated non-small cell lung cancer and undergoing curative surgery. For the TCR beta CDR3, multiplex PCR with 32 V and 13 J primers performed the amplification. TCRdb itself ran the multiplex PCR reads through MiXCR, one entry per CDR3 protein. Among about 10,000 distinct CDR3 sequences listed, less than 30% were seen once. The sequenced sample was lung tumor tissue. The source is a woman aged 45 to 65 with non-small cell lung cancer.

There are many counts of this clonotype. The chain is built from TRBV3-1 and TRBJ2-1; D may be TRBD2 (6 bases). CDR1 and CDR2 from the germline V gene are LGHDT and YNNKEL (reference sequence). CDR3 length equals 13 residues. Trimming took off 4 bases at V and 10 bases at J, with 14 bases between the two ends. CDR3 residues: CASSPGGAMEQFF. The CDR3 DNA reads TGTGCCAGCAGCCCCGGAGGGGCGATGGAGCAGTTCTTC.

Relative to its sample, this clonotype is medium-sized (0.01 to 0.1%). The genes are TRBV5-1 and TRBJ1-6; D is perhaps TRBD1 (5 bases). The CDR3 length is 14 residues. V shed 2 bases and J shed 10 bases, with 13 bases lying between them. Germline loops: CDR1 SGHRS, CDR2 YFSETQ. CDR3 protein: CASSFGQVESPLHF. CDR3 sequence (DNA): TGCGCCAGCAGCTTCGGACAAGTGGAGTCACCCCTCCACTTT.

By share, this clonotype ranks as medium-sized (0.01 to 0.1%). In DNA form, the CDR3 reads TGCAGTGCTATGATGGGACAGCCCTACGAGCAGTACTTC. The encoded protein is CSAMMGQPYEQYF. V usage is TRBV20-1 and J usage is TRBJ2-7, with 7 nucleotides matching TRBD1. CDR1 is DFQATT and CDR2 is SNEGSKA in the germline V gene (reference sequence). V shed 4 bases, J shed 2 bases, and the junction held 5 bases outside the gene matches. The CDR3 is made up of 13 amino acids.

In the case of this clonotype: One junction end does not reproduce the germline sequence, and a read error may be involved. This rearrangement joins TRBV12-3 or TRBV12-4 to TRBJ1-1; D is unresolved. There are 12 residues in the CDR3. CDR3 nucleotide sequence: TGTGCCAGCACCCCGGAGGGTAAGGAAGCTTTATTT. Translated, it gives CASTPEGKEALF.

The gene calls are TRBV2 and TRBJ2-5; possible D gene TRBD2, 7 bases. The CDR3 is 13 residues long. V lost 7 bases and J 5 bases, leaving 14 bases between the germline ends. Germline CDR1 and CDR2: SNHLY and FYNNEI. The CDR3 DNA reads TGTGCCAGCACTCGGGGGGCCAGTGAGACCCAGTACTTC. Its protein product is CASTRGASETQYF.

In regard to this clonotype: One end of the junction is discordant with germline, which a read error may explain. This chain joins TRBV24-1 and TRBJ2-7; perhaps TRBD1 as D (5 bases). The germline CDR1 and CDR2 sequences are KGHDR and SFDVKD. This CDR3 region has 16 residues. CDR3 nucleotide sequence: TGTGCCACCTCAGTACCCCAGGGTAAGGTTTCTGACGAGCGGTACTTC. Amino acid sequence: CATSVPQGKVSDERYF.

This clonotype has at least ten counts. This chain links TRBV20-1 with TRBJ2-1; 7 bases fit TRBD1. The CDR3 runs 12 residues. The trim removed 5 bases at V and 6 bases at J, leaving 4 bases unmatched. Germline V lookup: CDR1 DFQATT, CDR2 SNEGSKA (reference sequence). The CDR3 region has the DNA TGCAGTGCTCCGAGGGGGCCCAATGAGCAGTTCTTC. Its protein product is CSAPRGPNEQFF.

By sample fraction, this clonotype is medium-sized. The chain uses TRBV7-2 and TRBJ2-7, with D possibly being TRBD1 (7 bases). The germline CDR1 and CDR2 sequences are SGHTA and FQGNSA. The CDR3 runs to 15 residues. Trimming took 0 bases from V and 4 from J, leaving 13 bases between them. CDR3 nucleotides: TGTGCCAGCAGCTTAGCGCGGGGCAGGGGGTACGAGCAGTACTTC. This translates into CASSLARGRGYEQYF.

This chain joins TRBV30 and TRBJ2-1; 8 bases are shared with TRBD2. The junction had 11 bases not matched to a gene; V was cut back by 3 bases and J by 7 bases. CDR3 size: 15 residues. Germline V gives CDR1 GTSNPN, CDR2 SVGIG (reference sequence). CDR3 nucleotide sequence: TGTGCCTGGAGCGCAGGGGTAGCGGGGCTGAATGAGCAGTTCTTC. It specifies CAWSAGVAGLNEQFF.

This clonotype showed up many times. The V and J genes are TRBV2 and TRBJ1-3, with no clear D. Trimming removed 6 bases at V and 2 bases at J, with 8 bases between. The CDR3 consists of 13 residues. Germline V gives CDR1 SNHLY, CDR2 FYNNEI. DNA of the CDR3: TGTGCCAGCAGCTTCGATCCTGGAAACACCATATATTTT. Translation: CASSFDPGNTIYF.

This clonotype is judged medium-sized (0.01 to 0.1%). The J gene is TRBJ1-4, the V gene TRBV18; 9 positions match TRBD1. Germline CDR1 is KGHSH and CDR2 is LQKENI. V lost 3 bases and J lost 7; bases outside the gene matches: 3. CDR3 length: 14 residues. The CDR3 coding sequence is TGTGCCAGCTCACCCCAGACAGGGGGTGAAAAACTGTTTTTT. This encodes CASSPQTGGEKLFF.

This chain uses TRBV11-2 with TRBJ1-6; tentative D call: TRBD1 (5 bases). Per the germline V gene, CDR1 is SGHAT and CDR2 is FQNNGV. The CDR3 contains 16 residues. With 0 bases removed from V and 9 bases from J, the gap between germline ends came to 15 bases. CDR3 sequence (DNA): TGTGCCAGCAGCTTAGATAGGACCGAGGGGACTTCACCCCTCCACTTT. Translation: CASSLDRTEGTSPLHF.